Following are 29 T cell receptor beta chains from one sample sequenced in a study of blood T cell repertoires in COVID-19. Repertoires were generated with immunoSEQ multiplex PCR, while TCRdb's copy carries only in-frame clones and drops some. The sample has approximately 170,000 clones, 80% to 90% seen once; the top ten hold about 3.9%. Sequencing was performed on peripheral blood. These receptors were taken from a woman in her 70s with acute or convalescent COVID-19.

The gene calls are TRBV6-5 and TRBJ1-5, with 8 nucleotides matching TRBD1. Trimming took 2 bases from V and 4 from J; bases not matched to a gene: 4. Germline CDR1 is MNHEY and CDR2 is SVGAGI. This CDR3 contains 15 residues. The CDR3 bases are TGTGCCAGCAGTTACGACAGGGGTGGGAATCAGCCCCAGCATTTT. As protein: CASSYDRGGNQPQHF.

This chain uses TRBV28 with TRBJ1-5, with TRBD1 as a possible D gene (5 bases). CDR1 and CDR2 from the germline V gene are MDHEN and SYDVKM. This CDR3 contains 19 residues. The V and J ends lost 6 bases and 3 bases respectively, with 27 bases between them. In nucleotides, the CDR3 is TGTGCCAGCAGCCTTCTCATTTTTATCGGCAGGGCTTACAATCAGCCCCAGCATTTT. It codes for CASSLLIFIGRAYNQPQHF.

This chain uses TRBV5-1 with TRBJ2-5; weak D call: TRBD1 (5 bases). Germline-derived CDR1 and CDR2 are SGHRS and YFSETQ. The CDR3 contains 13 residues. V was trimmed by 0 bases and J by 5 bases, leaving 8 bases between them. In DNA form, the CDR3 reads TGCGCCAGCAGCTTGGGGGCAGGGGAGACCCAGTACTTC. Translation: CASSLGAGETQYF.

The J gene is TRBJ1-5, the V gene TRBV3-1 (or the pseudogene TRBV3-2), with D uncertain. CDR1 and CDR2 from the germline V gene are LGHDT and YNNKEL (reference sequence). The ends were cut back, 0 bases at V and 6 bases at J, with 6 bases in the middle. This CDR3 has 13 residues. Here the CDR3 DNA reads TGTGCCAGCAGCCAAGATAGAGGTCAGCCCCAGCATTTT. It codes for CASSQDRGQPQHF.

The chain joins TRBV2 to TRBJ1-5, with D perhaps matching TRBD1 (5 bases). The CDR3 runs to 13 residues. CDR1 is SNHLY and CDR2 is FYNNEI in the germline V gene. Deletions cut 7 bases from V and 11 bases from J, with 18 bases between. In DNA form, the CDR3 reads TGTGCCAGCAAGCGGGGGTCGGCGGGAGCCCAGCATTTT. Translated: CASKRGSAGAQHF. Using reference TRBV2 and TRBJ1-5 for the parts outside the CDR3, the full variable domain is EPEVTQTPSHQVTQMGQEVILRCVPISNHLYFYWYRQILGQKVEFLVSFYNNEISEKSEIFDDQFSVERPDGSNFTLKIRSTKLEDSAMYFCASKRGSAGAQHFGDGTRLSIL.

The chain combines TRBV20-1 with TRBJ2-5, with 8 bases identical to TRBD1. Trimming at V came to 3 bases and at J to 5 bases, leaving 5 bases not matched to a gene. Germline CDR1 is DFQATT and CDR2 is SNEGSKA (reference sequence). The CDR3 totals 13 residues. CDR3 coding DNA: TGCAGTGCTAGTCCAGGGGGCGCGGAGACCCAGTACTTC. Translation: CSASPGGAETQYF.

The chain joins TRBV7-9 to TRBJ2-7, with TRBD1 matching 8 bases. CDR1 and CDR2 (germline): SEHNR, FQNEAQ (reference sequence). The CDR3 contains 15 residues. V was clipped by 0 bases and J by 6 bases; unmatched bases: 7. CDR3 region: CASSLAQIQGVEQYF. The DNA for the CDR3 is TGTGCCAGCAGCTTAGCGCAGATACAGGGGGTCGAGCAGTACTTC.

The CDR3: CASSYSAPNNQPQHF. CDR3 nucleotides: TGTGCCAGCAGTTACTCGGCTCCGAACAATCAGCCCCAGCATTTT. The V call is TRBV6-5, the J call TRBJ1-5; no clear D. Germline V lookup: CDR1 MNHEY, CDR2 SVGAGI. Between the trimmed V and J ends, which lost 0 bases and 3 bases, there was a span of 9 bases. The CDR3 spans 15 residues.

The chain uses TRBV11-2 and TRBJ1-2, with 8 bases fitting TRBD1. J was trimmed by 8 bases and V by 2 bases; bases with no gene match: 7. The CDR3 covers 14 residues. CDR1 and CDR2 from the germline V gene are SGHAT and FQNNGV. The CDR3 reads CASSLTGQGRGYTF. DNA of the CDR3: TGTGCCAGCAGCTTAACCGGACAGGGTCGGGGCTACACCTTC. The full variable domain, in which reference TRBV11-2 and TRBJ1-2 provide the parts outside the CDR3, is EAGVAQSPRYKIIEKRQSVAFWCNPISGHATLYWYQQILGQGPKLLIQFQNNGVVDDSQLPKDRFSAERLKGVDSTLKIQPAKLEDSAVYLCASSLTGQGRGYTFGSGTRLTVV.

The V and J genes are TRBV10-3 and TRBJ2-1, with 7 bases aligning to TRBD2. Germline values: CDR1 ENHRY, CDR2 SYGVKD. The CDR3 is 13 residues long. V was pared by 11 bases and J by 4 bases, with 8 bases of the junction left unmatched. This chain's CDR3 is CAGREDPYNEQFF. CDR3 nucleotide sequence: TGTGCCGGACGGGAGGACCCTTACAATGAGCAGTTCTTC.

The V call is TRBV6-5, the J call TRBJ2-2, with D perhaps matching TRBD2 (6 bases). This CDR3 is built from 14 residues. Germline lookup yields CDR1 MNHEY and CDR2 SVGAGI. V was trimmed by 6 bases and J by 0 bases, leaving 8 bases between them. The CDR3 spells CASRRDSNTGELFF. The CDR3 bases are TGTGCCAGCAGGAGGGACTCGAACACCGGGGAGCTGTTTTTT.

This chain links TRBV7-2 with TRBJ2-5; a possible D gene is TRBD1 (6 bases). The CDR3 consists of 17 residues. The germline gives CDR1 SGHTA, CDR2 FQGNSA. Trimming cost V 1 base and J 2 bases, with 17 bases left between them. CDR3 sequence reads: CASSLVSGTSYQETQYF. The DNA of the CDR3 is TGTGCCAGCAGCTTAGTGTCAGGGACATCTTATCAAGAGACCCAGTACTTC.

The rearrangement links TRBV27 to TRBJ1-6; D ambiguous. The V gene lost 9 bases and the J gene lost 1 base, with 7 bases spanning the gap. This CDR3 comprises 13 residues. Germline V lookup: CDR1 MNHEY, CDR2 SMNVEV (reference sequence). The CDR3 loop is CASSGSYNSPLHF. The DNA of the CDR3 is TGTGCCAGTTCAGGTTCCTATAATTCACCCCTCCACTTT.

The gene calls are TRBV24-1 and TRBJ2-1; D call uncertain. The CDR3 runs to 12 residues. CDR1 is KGHDR, CDR2 SFDVKD, per germline. V was trimmed by 4 bases and J by 9 bases, leaving 9 bases between them. The CDR3 region is CATSDPPREQFF. As DNA, the CDR3 is TGTGCCACCAGTGACCCCCCCCGTGAGCAGTTCTTC.

This chain joins TRBV11-3 and TRBJ2-1; 12 positions agree with TRBD2. This CDR3 comprises 18 residues. The V gene end was trimmed by 5 bases and the J gene end by 0 bases; junction bases not matched to a gene: 8. Germline V gene lookup returns CDR1 SGHNT and CDR2 YENEEA. The CDR3 DNA follows: TGTGCCAGCAGCCGGACTAGCGGGGTGACCCGCTCCTACAATGAGCAGTTCTTC. Its protein is CASSRTSGVTRSYNEQFF.

This rearrangement joins TRBV15 to TRBJ1-5, with 7 bases identical to TRBD1. Germline V gene data show CDR1 as LNHNV and CDR2 as YYDKDF (reference sequence). The CDR3 is made up of 17 amino acids. The V and J ends lost 5 bases and 0 bases, in that order; junction bases with no gene match: 10. The CDR3 loop reads CATSQDRDFYSNQPQHF. CDR3 DNA sequence: TGTGCCACCAGCCAAGACAGGGATTTTTATAGCAATCAGCCCCAGCATTTT.

The rearrangement links TRBV7-2 to TRBJ2-3; TRBD1 matches at 8 bases. The CDR3 runs to 18 residues. Per the germline V gene, CDR1 is SGHTA and CDR2 is FQGNSA. The V gene end was trimmed by 5 bases and the J gene end by 0 bases; junction bases not matched to a gene: 13. CDR3 DNA sequence: TGTGCCAGCAGCCCCCGGGACAGGATTTTTACTAGCACAGATACGCAGTATTTT. It translates to CASSPRDRIFTSTDTQYF.

The V and J genes are TRBV5-1 and TRBJ2-5; possibly TRBD1 for D (6 bases). Looked up from germline, CDR1 is SGHRS and CDR2 is YFSETQ. Deletions cut 0 bases from V and 3 bases from J, with 9 bases between. CDR3 size: 14 residues. CDR3 in DNA: TGCGCCAGCAGCTTGGCCCCAGGGGAAGAGACCCAGTACTTC. Amino acid sequence: CASSLAPGEETQYF.

This sequence joins TRBV9 and TRBJ1-4; a weak D match, TRBD1 (5 bases). Germline V gene lookup returns CDR1 SGDLS and CDR2 YYNGEE. This CDR3 spans 19 amino acids. Deletions cut 0 bases from V and 3 bases from J, with 21 bases between. The DNA of the CDR3 is TGTGCCAGCAGCGTAGGTCCAGGGAGGGGAGGGGTCCCTAATGAAAAACTGTTTTTT. This gives the protein CASSVGPGRGGVPNEKLFF.

V gene TRBV7-3 combines with J gene TRBJ2-1, with TRBD2 identical over 7 bases. Germline-derived CDR1 and CDR2 are SGHTA and FQGTGA. The CDR3 length is 16 residues. V gave up 0 bases and J gave up 3 bases; unmatched junction bases: 5. This chain's CDR3 is CASSLTGGSVYNEQFF. CDR3 nucleotides: TGTGCCAGCAGCTTAACAGGCGGGAGCGTCTACAATGAGCAGTTCTTC.

This chain joins TRBV7-2 and TRBJ1-6, with D perhaps TRBD1 (5 bases). The CDR3 spans 16 residues. V dropped 1 base and J dropped 8 bases, with 15 bases sitting between them. Germline assignment: CDR1 SGHTA and CDR2 FQGNSA. CDR3 amino acids: CASSLDIGREDSPLHF. DNA for the CDR3: TGTGCCAGCAGCTTAGATATCGGCAGGGAGGATTCACCCCTCCACTTT.

With respect to this clone: Sequence at one end of the junction differs from germline and may be a read error. This sequence joins TRBV6-2 or TRBV6-3 and TRBJ2-5, with 11 bases fitting TRBD1. This CDR3 is built from 14 residues. In germline, CDR1 is MNHEY, CDR2 SVGEGT. The CDR3 sequence is CASSPAGTGGPRDF. Written as DNA, the CDR3 is TGTGCCAGCAGTCCCGCCGGGACAGGGGGTCCCCGGGACTTC.

The rearrangement joins TRBV2 to TRBJ1-4; a possible D gene is TRBD1 (5 bases). V dropped 10 bases and J dropped 7 bases, with 16 bases sitting between them. The V gene's germline CDR1 is SNHLY and CDR2 FYNNEI. CDR3 length equals 13 residues. CDR3 loop: CATTPRGVEKLFF. CDR3 in DNA: TGTGCCACAACTCCGCGGGGGGTTGAAAAACTGTTTTTT.

The gene calls are TRBV7-6 and TRBJ2-5; the D is unclear. This CDR3 is built from 12 residues. CDR1 is SGHVS and CDR2 is FNYEAQ in the germline V gene. The V end lost 5 bases, the J end lost 5 bases, and 9 bases lay between the germline ends. The CDR3 DNA follows: TGTGCCAGCAGCCCATCTACGGAGACCCAGTACTTC. Translating it yields CASSPSTETQYF.

The rearrangement links TRBV28 to TRBJ2-7, with no clear D. CDR1 MDHEN and CDR2 SYDVKM come from the germline V gene. V was cut by 1 base and J by 6 bases, with 4 bases left in between. The CDR3 has 11 residues. CDR3 DNA: TGTGCCAGCAGTTTATCGCGCGAGCAGTACTTC. This translates into CASSLSREQYF.

The chain recombines TRBV4-1 with TRBJ2-7, with 9 bases identical to TRBD2. Trimming at V came to 4 bases and at J to 0 bases, leaving 7 bases not matched to a gene. Germline assignment: CDR1 MGHRA and CDR2 YSYEKL. The CDR3 runs 16 residues. The CDR3 sequence is CASSPSGGRASYEQYF. DNA of the CDR3: TGCGCCAGCAGCCCCAGTGGCGGGAGGGCCTCCTACGAGCAGTACTTC.

In nucleotides, the CDR3 is TGCGCCAGCAGCCAAGATAGTCAGGGCAATCAGCCCCAGCATTTT. This codes for CASSQDSQGNQPQHF. V gene TRBV4-3 combines with J gene TRBJ1-5, with D uncertain. The CDR3 loop spans 15 amino acids. Germline V gives CDR1 LGHNA, CDR2 YSLEER. V lost 0 bases, J lost 2 bases, and 8 bases lay in between.

The rearrangement joins TRBV4-3 to TRBJ2-1; tentatively, D is TRBD1 (5 bases). V lost 0 bases, J lost 3 bases, and 12 bases lay in between. This CDR3 is 16 amino acids long. Per germline, CDR1 LGHNA and CDR2 YSLEER. In DNA, the CDR3 is TGCGCCAGCAGCCAAGATGTTGCAGGGCGCTACAATGAGCAGTTCTTC. It is translated as CASSQDVAGRYNEQFF.

V and J are TRBV28 and TRBJ1-1; TRBD1 aligns across 9 bases. The J segment lost 4 bases and the V segment lost 3 bases, leaving 18 bases of the junction unmatched. This CDR3 contains 19 residues. Germline V gene lookup returns CDR1 MDHEN and CDR2 SYDVKM. CDR3 sequence: CASSLPKQGATGLGTEAFF. In DNA form, the CDR3 reads TGTGCCAGCAGTTTGCCAAAACAGGGGGCCACCGGATTGGGCACTGAAGCTTTCTTT.